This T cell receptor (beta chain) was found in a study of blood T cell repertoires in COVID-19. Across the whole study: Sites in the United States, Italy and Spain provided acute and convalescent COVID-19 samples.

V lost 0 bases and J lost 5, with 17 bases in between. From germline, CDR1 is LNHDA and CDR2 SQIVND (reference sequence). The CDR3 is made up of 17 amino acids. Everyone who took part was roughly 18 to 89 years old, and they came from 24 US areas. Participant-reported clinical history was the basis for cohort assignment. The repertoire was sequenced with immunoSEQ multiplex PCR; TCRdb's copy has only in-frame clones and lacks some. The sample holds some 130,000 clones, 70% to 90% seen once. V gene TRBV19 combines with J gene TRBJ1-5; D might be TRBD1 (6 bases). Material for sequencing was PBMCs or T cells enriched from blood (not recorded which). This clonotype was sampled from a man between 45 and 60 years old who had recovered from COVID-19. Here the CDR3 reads CASSIDQARGFHQPQHF. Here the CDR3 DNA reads TGTGCCAGTAGTATAGATCAGGCCAGGGGTTTCCATCAGCCCCAGCATTTT. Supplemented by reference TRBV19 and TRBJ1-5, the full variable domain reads DGGITQSPKYLFRKEGQNVTLSCEQNLNHDAMYWYRQDPGQGLRLIYYSQIVNDFQKGDIAEGYSVSREKKESFPLTVTSAQKNPTAFYLCASSIDQARGFHQPQHFGDGTRLSIL.